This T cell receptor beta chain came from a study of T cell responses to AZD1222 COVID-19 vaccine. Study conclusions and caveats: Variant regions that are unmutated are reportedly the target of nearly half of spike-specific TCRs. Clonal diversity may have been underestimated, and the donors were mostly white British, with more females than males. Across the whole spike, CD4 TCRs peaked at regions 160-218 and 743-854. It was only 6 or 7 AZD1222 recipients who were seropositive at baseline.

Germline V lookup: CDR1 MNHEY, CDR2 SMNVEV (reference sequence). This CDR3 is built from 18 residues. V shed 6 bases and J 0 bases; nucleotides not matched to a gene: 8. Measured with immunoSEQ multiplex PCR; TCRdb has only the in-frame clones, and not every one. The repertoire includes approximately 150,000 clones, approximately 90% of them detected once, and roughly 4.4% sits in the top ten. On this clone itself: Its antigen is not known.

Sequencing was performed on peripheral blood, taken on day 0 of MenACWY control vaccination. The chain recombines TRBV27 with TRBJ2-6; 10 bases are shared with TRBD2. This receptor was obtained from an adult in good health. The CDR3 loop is CASRGIAGGLSGANVLTF. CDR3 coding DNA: TGTGCCAGCAGGGGTATAGCGGGGGGCCTCTCTGGGGCCAACGTCCTGACTTTC.